These T cell receptor beta chains were read from a single sample in a study of Graves' ophthalmopathy and Graves' hyperthyroidism. TCRdb reprocessed the multiplex PCR reads with MiXCR, giving one entry per CDR3 protein. In the table there are 600,000 to 950,000 distinct CDR3 sequences, roughly 40% of which are singletons. The specimen was peripheral blood. The receptors were sampled from an adult man with Graves' ophthalmopathy. Each CDR3 is given with its conserved first and last residue. D genes are given only for firm matches. Clone size is not always given. Where it is, it says once, few, many or a class for expanded clones.

abundance: many
j_gene: TRBJ2-5
v_gene: TRBV11-2
d_gene: TRBD1
CDR3aa: CASSLGDRGGETQYF
CDR3nt: TGTGCCAGCAGCCTGGGGGACAGGGGAGGGGAGACCCAGTACTTC

abundance: .
j_gene: TRBJ1-5
v_gene: TRBV29-1
d_gene: .
CDR3aa: CSVVAGVRETQHF
CDR3nt: TGCAGCGTTGTGGCGGGAGTTCGGGAGACCCAGCATTTT

abundance: .
j_gene: TRBJ1-1
v_gene: TRBV6-1
d_gene: .
CDR3aa: CASSEARPKAFF
CDR3nt: TGTGCCAGCAGTGAAGCGCGGCCAAAAGCTTTCTTT

abundance: few
j_gene: TRBJ2-2
v_gene: TRBV10-3
d_gene: TRBD2
CDR3aa: CASRVAGADTGELFF
CDR3nt: TGTGCCAGCAGGGTAGCGGGAGCAGACACCGGGGAGCTGTTTTTT

abundance: few
j_gene: TRBJ2-3
v_gene: TRBV7-3
d_gene: TRBD1
CDR3aa: CASSSTGADTQYF
CDR3nt: TGTGCCAGCAGCTCAACAGGGGCCGATACGCAGTATTTT

abundance: .
j_gene: TRBJ1-4
v_gene: TRBV6-5
d_gene: TRBD1
CDR3aa: CASSFPGQGGKLFF
CDR3nt: TGTGCCAGCAGTTTCCCGGGACAGGGAGGAAAACTGTTTTTT

abundance: .
j_gene: TRBJ2-5
v_gene: TRBV11-2
d_gene: TRBD1
CDR3aa: CASSLAGGGFGSQETQYF
CDR3nt: TGTGCCAGCAGCTTGGCAGGGGGCGGGTTTGGATCCCAAGAGACCCAGTACTTC

abundance: .
j_gene: TRBJ2-7
v_gene: TRBV20-1
d_gene: .
CDR3aa: CSARVGSGPYEQYF
CDR3nt: TGCAGTGCTAGAGTAGGGAGCGGGCCTTACGAGCAGTACTTC

abundance: .
j_gene: TRBJ1-5
v_gene: TRBV6-1
d_gene: .
CDR3aa: CASSLRRNNQPQHF
CDR3nt: TGTGCCAGCAGCCTCCGGAGGAACAATCAGCCCCAGCATTTT

abundance: .
j_gene: TRBJ2-5
v_gene: TRBV2
d_gene: TRBD1
CDR3aa: CASRSGGGETQYF
CDR3nt: TGTGCCAGCAGATCAGGGGGCGGTGAGACCCAGTACTTC

abundance: .
j_gene: TRBJ1-6
v_gene: TRBV6-4
d_gene: .
CDR3aa: CASSDKGNSPLHF
CDR3nt: TGTGCCAGCAGTGATAAGGGGAATTCACCCCTCCACTTT

abundance: few
j_gene: TRBJ2-7
v_gene: TRBV14
d_gene: .
CDR3aa: CASSHKTTYEQYF
CDR3nt: TGTGCCAGCAGCCATAAGACCACCTACGAGCAGTACTTC

abundance: few
j_gene: TRBJ2-7
v_gene: TRBV5-1
d_gene: TRBD1
CDR3aa: CASSSSTGTGLEQYF
CDR3nt: TGCGCCAGCAGCTCTTCGACAGGGACCGGGCTCGAGCAGTACTTC

abundance: many
j_gene: TRBJ1-1
v_gene: TRBV11-2
d_gene: .
CDR3aa: CASSLGALNTEAFF
CDR3nt: TGTGCCAGCAGCTTAGGTGCCTTGAACACTGAAGCTTTCTTT

abundance: once
j_gene: TRBJ1-1
v_gene: TRBV20-1
d_gene: TRBD1
CDR3aa: CSAGDAPGGGGTEAFF
CDR3nt: TGCAGTGCTGGAGATGCCCCAGGGGGCGGTGGGACTGAAGCTTTCTTT

abundance: many
j_gene: TRBJ2-5
v_gene: TRBV29-1
d_gene: .
CDR3aa: CSVESRETQYF
CDR3nt: TGCAGCGTTGAAAGTAGGGAGACCCAGTACTTC

abundance: .
j_gene: TRBJ2-6
v_gene: TRBV7-9
d_gene: .
CDR3aa: CASTPRWGWANVPTF
CDR3nt: TGTGCCAGCACCCCCCGGTGGGGTTGGGCCAACGTCCCGACTTTC

abundance: .
j_gene: TRBJ2-5
v_gene: TRBV6-1
d_gene: .
CDR3aa: CASSTRKPGRNFQETQYF
CDR3nt: TGTGCCAGCAGCACACGAAAACCGGGACGGAACTTCCAAGAGACCCAGTACTTC

abundance: few
j_gene: TRBJ2-2
v_gene: TRBV29-1
d_gene: .
CDR3aa: CSVKLGAQNTGELFF
CDR3nt: TGCAGCGTTAAGCTGGGGGCCCAAAACACCGGGGAGCTGTTTTTT

abundance: .
j_gene: TRBJ1-2
v_gene: TRBV29-1
d_gene: TRBD1
CDR3aa: CSVGTREGQGAGYTF
CDR3nt: TGCAGCGTAGGCACACGAGAGGGACAGGGGGCTGGCTACACCTTC

abundance: .
j_gene: TRBJ2-6
v_gene: TRBV9
d_gene: TRBD1
CDR3aa: CASSVQANRGLLANVLTF
CDR3nt: TGTGCCAGCAGCGTTCAGGCGAACAGGGGGCTGCTGGCCAACGTCCTGACTTTC

abundance: few
j_gene: TRBJ1-1
v_gene: TRBV2
d_gene: .
CDR3aa: CASSPTRAGDTEAFF
CDR3nt: TGTGCCAGCAGTCCGACCAGGGCCGGGGACACTGAAGCTTTCTTT

abundance: .
j_gene: TRBJ2-5
v_gene: TRBV7-3
d_gene: TRBD2
CDR3aa: CASSPLLAGRRGTQYF
CDR3nt: TGTGCCAGCAGCCCACTTCTAGCGGGCCGAAGGGGGACCCAGTACTTC

abundance: .
j_gene: TRBJ1-4
v_gene: TRBV27
d_gene: .
CDR3aa: CATKTGNEKLFF
CDR3nt: TGTGCCACCAAAACAGGGAATGAAAAACTGTTTTTT

abundance: few
j_gene: TRBJ2-7
v_gene: TRBV11-2
d_gene: TRBD1
CDR3aa: CASSLPGQGFQYEQYF
CDR3nt: TGTGCCAGCAGCTTGCCGGGACAGGGGTTTCAGTACGAGCAGTACTTC

abundance: many
j_gene: TRBJ1-5
v_gene: TRBV29-1
d_gene: TRBD1
CDR3aa: CSATTEGARQPQHF
CDR3nt: TGCAGCGCGACGACGGAGGGGGCACGACAGCCCCAGCATTTT

abundance: few
j_gene: TRBJ1-1
v_gene: TRBV10-1
d_gene: .
CDR3aa: CASSESAVTEAFF
CDR3nt: TGCGCCAGCAGTGAGTCAGCCGTCACTGAAGCTTTCTTT

abundance: many
j_gene: TRBJ2-7
v_gene: TRBV7-2
d_gene: .
CDR3aa: CASSLMGEAYEQYF
CDR3nt: TGTGCCAGCAGCTTAATGGGGGAGGCCTACGAGCAGTACTTC

abundance: few
j_gene: TRBJ1-4
v_gene: TRBV6-6
d_gene: .
CDR3aa: CASSYWGGDEKLFF
CDR3nt: TGTGCCAGCAGTTACTGGGGGGGCGATGAAAAACTGTTTTTT

abundance: .
j_gene: TRBJ2-5
v_gene: TRBV2
d_gene: TRBD2
CDR3aa: CASSSGTSGIETQYF
CDR3nt: TGTGCCAGCAGTTCCGGGACTAGCGGGATCGAGACCCAGTACTTC

abundance: .
j_gene: TRBJ1-2
v_gene: TRBV28
d_gene: TRBD1
CDR3aa: CASSSDRATDGYTF
CDR3nt: TGTGCCAGCAGTTCGGACAGGGCGACGGATGGCTACACCTTC

abundance: .
j_gene: TRBJ1-2
v_gene: TRBV12-3/TRBV12-4
d_gene: .
CDR3aa: CASRLGSSRDHGYTF
CDR3nt: TGTGCCAGCCGTTTAGGTTCGAGCAGGGACCATGGCTACACCTTC